The 12 T cell receptor beta chains given below trace back to one sample, sequenced in a study of cytomegalovirus exposure and HLA in healthy donors (dated by TCRdb to the late 2010s). The receptor library was made with the immunoSEQ multiplex PCR assay. For the multiplex PCR, a mixture combining 60 forward primers for TCR Vbeta segments and 13 reverse primers for TCR Jbeta segments was used. TCRdb's version of the immuneACCESS table is confined to in-frame rearrangements and falls short of the full clone set. An unresolved V gene accounts for under half of the shortfall where checked; the remainder is of unknown origin. The table for this sample lists roughly 200,000 clones; 55% to 75% of them were counted only once. Of the sample, about 3% is held by the ten largest clones. The specimen sequenced was PBMCs. The origin of the receptors is a man aged 40-49 years in good health and CMV-seropositive.

This chain uses TRBV7-9 with TRBJ1-5; a weak D match, TRBD1 (6 bases). Per germline, CDR1 SEHNR and CDR2 FQNEAQ (reference sequence). The CDR3 runs 19 residues. Between the trimmed V and J ends, which lost 11 bases and 0 bases, there was a span of 29 bases. The CDR3, as DNA: TGTGCCGGCTCCCCGGTGGGGCAGGGGAGGGGGTATAGCAATCAGCCCCAGCATTTT. Its protein product is CAGSPVGQGRGYSNQPQHF.

The V gene is TRBV9, the J gene TRBJ2-2; 10 positions match TRBD2. V was pared by 1 base and J by 1 base, with 4 bases of the junction left unmatched. Germline loops: CDR1 SGDLS, CDR2 YYNGEE. CDR3 size: 17 residues. The CDR3 bases are TGTGCCAGCAGCGTAAGAAGGACTAGCGGGAACACCGGGGAGCTGTTTTTT. It encodes CASSVRRTSGNTGELFF.

The rearrangement links TRBV7-6 to TRBJ2-1; D perhaps matches TRBD2 (5 bases). V was cut by 4 bases and J by 8 bases, with 12 bases left in between. Germline V lookup: CDR1 SGHVS, CDR2 FNYEAQ. The CDR3 spans 13 residues. The CDR3, as DNA: TGTGCCAGCAGCTCCAGCGGTGGGGATGAGCAGTTCTTC. It is translated as CASSSSGGDEQFF. Based on the CDR3 plus reference TRBV7-6 and TRBJ2-1, the full variable domain is GAGVSQSPRYKVTKRGQDVALRCDPISGHVSLYWYRQALGQGPEFLTYFNYEAQQDKSGLPNDRFSAERPEGSISTLTIQRTEQRDSAMYRCASSSSGGDEQFFGPGTRLTVL.

J is TRBJ2-7 and V is TRBV7-2; 9 bases are shared with TRBD2. In germline, CDR1 is SGHTA, CDR2 FQGNSA. V gave up 1 base and J gave up 1 base; unmatched junction bases: 2. The CDR3 has 15 amino acids. For the CDR3, the DNA is TGTGCCAGCAGCTTAGGCGGGGGGGGGTCCTACGAGCAGTACTTC. It specifies CASSLGGGGSYEQYF. Drawing the rest from reference TRBV7-2 and TRBJ2-7, the complete variable domain is GAGVSQSPSNKVTEKGKDVELRCDPISGHTALYWYRQSLGQGLEFLIYFQGNSAPDKSGLPSDRFSAERTGGSVSTLTIQRTQQEDSAVYLCASSLGGGGSYEQYFGPGTRLTVT.

This clone was picked up a small number of times. The chain couples TRBV19 to TRBJ1-3, with 7 bases matching TRBD1. Germline V lookup: CDR1 LNHDA, CDR2 SQIVND (reference sequence). The ends lost 10 bases at V and 2 bases at J; junction bases unmatched: 8. The CDR3 spans 14 residues. The CDR3 reads CATYSQGAGNTIYF. CDR3 coding DNA: TGTGCCACCTATTCCCAGGGGGCTGGAAACACCATATATTTT.

In nucleotides, the CDR3 is TGTGCCAGCAGTTCGACCGACAGGGGATTGGGAGGCTATGGCTACACCTTC. As protein: CASSSTDRGLGGYGYTF. The chain carries TRBV28 and TRBJ1-2, with TRBD1 identical over 8 bases. Germline V gene sequence: CDR1 MDHEN, CDR2 SYDVKM. This CDR3 has 17 residues. With 4 bases clipped from V and 4 bases from J, the junction kept 14 bases outside the gene matches.

This sequence joins TRBV6-1 and TRBJ1-5; TRBD1 matches at 7 bases. The CDR3 runs 17 residues. V dropped 3 bases and J dropped 5; count of bases not matched to a gene: 13. Germline loops: CDR1 MNHNS, CDR2 SASEGT. The CDR3 DNA sequence: TGTGCCAGCAGTGAGACGGTAAGGTGGCAGGGGGATCAGCCCCAGCATTTT. Amino acid sequence: CASSETVRWQGDQPQHF.

The V gene is TRBV5-1, the J gene TRBJ2-1, with TRBD1 as a possible D gene (5 bases). The CDR3 consists of 14 residues. Germline V CDR1 and CDR2: SGHRS, YFSETQ. V gave up 0 bases and J gave up 10 bases, with 14 bases separating them. The CDR3 DNA is TGCGCCAGCAGCTTGGCCGTGGGGCCCCGGGAGCAGTTCTTC. Translated, it gives CASSLAVGPREQFF. Combining the CDR3 with reference TRBV5-1 and TRBJ2-1 gives the whole variable domain KAGVTQTPRYLIKTRGQQVTLSCSPISGHRSVSWYQQTPGQGLQFLFEYFSETQRNKGNFPGRFSGRQFSNSRSEMNVSTLELGDSALYLCASSLAVGPREQFFGPGTRLTVL.

The rearrangement joins TRBV6-1 to TRBJ1-5; D might be TRBD1 (5 bases). Germline V gives CDR1 MNHNS, CDR2 SASEGT. The CDR3 covers 16 residues. V lost 2 bases and J lost 0, with 11 bases in between. The CDR3 DNA follows: TGTGCCAGCAGTGAAATGGGGACTCTTAGCAATCAGCCCCAGCATTTT. Its translation is CASSEMGTLSNQPQHF.

The chain uses TRBV5-5 and TRBJ1-4, with TRBD1 identical over 9 bases. Trimming took 5 bases from V and 3 from J; bases not matched to a gene: 8. CDR1 is SGHKS, CDR2 YYEKEE, per germline (reference sequence). CDR3 length equals 16 residues. In DNA, the CDR3 is TGTGCCAGCAGTCGCAACAGGGGGCCGTCTAATGAAAAACTGTTTTTT. It yields the protein CASSRNRGPSNEKLFF.

A remark on this clone: Other nucleotide sequences from this sample produce the same CDR3. This rearrangement joins TRBV15 to TRBJ1-3; D gene unclear. Germline-derived CDR1 and CDR2 are LNHNV and YYDKDF (reference sequence). The V gene lost 0 bases and the J gene lost 3 bases, with 3 bases spanning the gap. The CDR3 sequence is 13 residues long. The CDR3, as DNA: TGTGCCACCAGCAGAGACCTTGGAAACACCATATATTTT. Protein: CATSRDLGNTIYF.

The genes are TRBV5-1 and TRBJ1-2, with D unclear. V was shortened by 0 bases and J by 6 bases, with 15 bases between the two germline ends. The CDR3 covers 15 residues. Germline CDR1 is SGHRS and CDR2 is YFSETQ. This CDR3 reads CASSLVPEGVHGYTF. The CDR3 region has the DNA TGCGCCAGCAGCTTGGTTCCTGAGGGCGTCCATGGCTACACCTTC.